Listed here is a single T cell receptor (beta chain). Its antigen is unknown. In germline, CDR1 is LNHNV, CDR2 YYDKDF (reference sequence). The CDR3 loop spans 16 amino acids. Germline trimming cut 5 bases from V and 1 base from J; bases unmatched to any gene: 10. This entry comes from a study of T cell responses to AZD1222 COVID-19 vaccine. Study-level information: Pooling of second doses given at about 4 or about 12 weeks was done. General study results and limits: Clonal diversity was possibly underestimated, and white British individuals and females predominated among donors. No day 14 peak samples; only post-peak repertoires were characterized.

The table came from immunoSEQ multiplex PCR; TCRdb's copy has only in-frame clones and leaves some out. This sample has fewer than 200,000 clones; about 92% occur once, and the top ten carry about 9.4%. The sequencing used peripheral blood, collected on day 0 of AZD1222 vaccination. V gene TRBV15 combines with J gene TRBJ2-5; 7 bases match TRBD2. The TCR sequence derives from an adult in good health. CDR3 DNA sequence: TGTGCCACCAGCGATCTCTTTTGGGGGGGCCAAGAGACCCAGTACTTC. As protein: CATSDLFWGGQETQYF.